The T cell receptor (beta chain) under discussion was sequenced for a study of blood T cell repertoires in COVID-19. This CDR3 region has 15 residues. The V gene's germline CDR1 is MNHNY and CDR2 SVGAGI (reference sequence). V was pared by 2 bases and J by 2 bases, with 13 bases between. Assay: immunoSEQ multiplex PCR; the TCRdb copy retains only in-frame clones and omits some. The sample yields about 81,000 clones, 70% to 90% seen once. The sequenced material came from peripheral blood. This TCR derives from a man between 65 and 85 years old with acute or convalescent COVID-19. V usage is TRBV6-6 and J usage is TRBJ2-7, with unresolved D. The CDR3 loop is CASSYEVEKTYEQYF. CDR3 sequence (DNA): TGTGCCAGCAGTTACGAGGTGGAGAAGACCTACGAGCAGTACTTC.